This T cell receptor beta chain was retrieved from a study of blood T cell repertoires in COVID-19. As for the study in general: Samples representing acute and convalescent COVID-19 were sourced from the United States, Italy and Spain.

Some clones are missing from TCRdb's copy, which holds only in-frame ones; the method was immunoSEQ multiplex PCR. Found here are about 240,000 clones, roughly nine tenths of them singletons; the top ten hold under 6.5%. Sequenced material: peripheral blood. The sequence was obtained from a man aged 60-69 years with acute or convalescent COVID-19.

In nucleotides, the CDR3 is TGTGCCAGCAGTTTACTAGGAATGGGTGAGACCCAGTACTTC. Translated: CASSLLGMGETQYF. V gene TRBV27 combines with J gene TRBJ2-5; no clear D. The length of the CDR3 is 14 residues. The germline gives CDR1 MNHEY, CDR2 SMNVEV (reference sequence). V gave up 2 bases and J gave up 5 bases, with 12 bases separating them.